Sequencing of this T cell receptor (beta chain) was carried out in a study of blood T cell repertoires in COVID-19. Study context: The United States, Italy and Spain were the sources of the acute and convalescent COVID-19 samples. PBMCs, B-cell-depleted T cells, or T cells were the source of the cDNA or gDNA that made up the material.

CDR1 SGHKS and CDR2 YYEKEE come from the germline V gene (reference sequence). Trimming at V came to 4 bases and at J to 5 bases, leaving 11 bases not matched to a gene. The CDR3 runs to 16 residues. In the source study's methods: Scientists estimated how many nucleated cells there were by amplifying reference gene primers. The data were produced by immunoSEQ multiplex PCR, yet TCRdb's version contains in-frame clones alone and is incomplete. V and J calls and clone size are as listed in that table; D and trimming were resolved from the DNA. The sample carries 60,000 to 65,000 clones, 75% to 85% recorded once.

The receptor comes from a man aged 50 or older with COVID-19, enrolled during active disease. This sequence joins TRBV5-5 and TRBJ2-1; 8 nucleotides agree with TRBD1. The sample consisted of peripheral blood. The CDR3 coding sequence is TGTGCCAGCAGCCCGGGGACAGGCGGAATAAACAATGAGCAGTTCTTC. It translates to CASSPGTGGINNEQFF. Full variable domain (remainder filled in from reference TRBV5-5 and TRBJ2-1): DAGVTQSPTHLIKTRGQQVTLRCSPISGHKSVSWYQQVLGQGPQFIFQYYEKEERGRGNFPDRFSARQFPNYSSELNVNALLLGDSALYLCASSPGTGGINNEQFFGPGTRLTVL.